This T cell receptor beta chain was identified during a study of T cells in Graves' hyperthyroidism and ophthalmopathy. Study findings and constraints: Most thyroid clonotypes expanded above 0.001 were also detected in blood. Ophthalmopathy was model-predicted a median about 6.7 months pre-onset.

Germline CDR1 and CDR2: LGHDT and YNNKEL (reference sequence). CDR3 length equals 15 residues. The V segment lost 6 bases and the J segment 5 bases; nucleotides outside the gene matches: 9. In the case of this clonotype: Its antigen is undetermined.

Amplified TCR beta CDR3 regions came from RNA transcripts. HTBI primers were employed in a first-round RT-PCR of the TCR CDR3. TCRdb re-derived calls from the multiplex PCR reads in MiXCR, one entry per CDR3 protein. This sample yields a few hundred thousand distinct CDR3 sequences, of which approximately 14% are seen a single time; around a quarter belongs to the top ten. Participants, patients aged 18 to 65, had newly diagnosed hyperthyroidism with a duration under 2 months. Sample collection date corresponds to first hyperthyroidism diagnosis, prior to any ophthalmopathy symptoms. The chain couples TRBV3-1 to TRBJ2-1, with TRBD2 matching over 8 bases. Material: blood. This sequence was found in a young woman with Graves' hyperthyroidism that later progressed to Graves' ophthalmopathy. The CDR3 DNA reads TGTGCCAGCAGACCCAGCGGGAGTAGACACAATGAGCAGTTCTTC. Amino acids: CASRPSGSRHNEQFF.